This is a list of T cell receptor beta chains from one sample in a study of T cells after yellow fever vaccination. One entry per CDR3 protein, called by TCRdb with MiXCR from the 5' RACE reads. Of about 400,000 distinct CDR3 sequences in the sample, around 6.5% were seen once. Sequenced material: PBMCs, taken 5 days after the yellow fever booster vaccination. These receptors were taken from a man aged 25 to 40 who received the YFV17D yellow fever vaccine. Each CDR3 is given with its conserved first and last residue. Each record gives: CDR3 DNA, CDR3 protein, V gene, J gene, D gene, clone size. D genes are given only for firm matches. Clone size is stated in some rows and not others, as once, few, many or a class when expanded.

cdr3_nt: TGTGCCAGCAGCAACCGAGCGGGAGGCTCCTACAATGAGCAGTTCTTC; cdr3_aa: CASSNRAGGSYNEQFF; v_call: TRBV5-4; j_call: TRBJ2-1; d_call: TRBD2; clone_size: NA
cdr3_nt: TGTGCCAGCAGTCCTACCCGCCCGGGGATATCCAAAAACATTCAGTACTTC; cdr3_aa: CASSPTRPGISKNIQYF; v_call: TRBV28; j_call: TRBJ2-4; d_call: NA; clone_size: NA
cdr3_nt: TGTGCCAGCAGCAAAAGCCGGGACATACTCTCCTACGAGCAGTACTTC; cdr3_aa: CASSKSRDILSYEQYF; v_call: TRBV5-5; j_call: TRBJ2-7; d_call: NA; clone_size: many
cdr3_nt: TGTGCCAGCAGCTTATTAGTTGCTGAGCAGTTCTTC; cdr3_aa: CASSLLVAEQFF; v_call: TRBV7-2; j_call: TRBJ2-1; d_call: NA; clone_size: few
cdr3_nt: TGTGCCAGCAGCTACGCCGGGACAGGGGTTCCCCAGCATTTT; cdr3_aa: CASSYAGTGVPQHF; v_call: TRBV5-5; j_call: TRBJ1-5; d_call: TRBD1; clone_size: few
cdr3_nt: TGTGCCAGCAGTTTTAAGGGGGTTGGCTACACCTTC; cdr3_aa: CASSFKGVGYTF; v_call: TRBV28; j_call: TRBJ1-2; d_call: NA; clone_size: few
cdr3_nt: TGTGCCAGCAGTAAACAGGGGAACTATGGCTACACCTTC; cdr3_aa: CASSKQGNYGYTF; v_call: TRBV6-6; j_call: TRBJ1-2; d_call: TRBD1; clone_size: NA
cdr3_nt: TGCGCCAGCAGCCATCCTGGCGCAAGGTCCTACGAGCAGTACTTC; cdr3_aa: CASSHPGARSYEQYF; v_call: TRBV4-3; j_call: TRBJ2-7; d_call: NA; clone_size: few
cdr3_nt: TGCGCGAGCAGGCTGGCGGGTGAGCAGTTCTTC; cdr3_aa: CASRLAGEQFF; v_call: TRBV5-1; j_call: TRBJ2-1; d_call: NA; clone_size: many
cdr3_nt: TGTGCCAGCAGCGTAGGTGGAGTCGATGAGCAGTTCTTC; cdr3_aa: CASSVGGVDEQFF; v_call: TRBV9; j_call: TRBJ2-1; d_call: NA; clone_size: NA
cdr3_nt: TGTGCCAGCAGCCCAGGATCAGGAGGGCCGAGCACAGATACGCAGTATTTT; cdr3_aa: CASSPGSGGPSTDTQYF; v_call: TRBV5-8; j_call: TRBJ2-3; d_call: NA; clone_size: NA
cdr3_nt: TGTGCCATCAGTGAAAACCGGGATTACTATGGCTACACCTTC; cdr3_aa: CAISENRDYYGYTF; v_call: TRBV10-3; j_call: TRBJ1-2; d_call: NA; clone_size: few
cdr3_nt: TGCAGCGTTCAACAGGGACGGGCTCAAGGCATTCAGTACTTC; cdr3_aa: CSVQQGRAQGIQYF; v_call: TRBV29-1; j_call: TRBJ2-4; d_call: NA; clone_size: NA
cdr3_nt: TGCAGTGCTAGATCCAGGGTACCTGAAAAACTGTTTTTT; cdr3_aa: CSARSRVPEKLFF; v_call: TRBV20-1; j_call: TRBJ1-4; d_call: NA; clone_size: few
cdr3_nt: TGTGCCAGCAGGGCTTTAGCGGGAGAAGGTAGCACAGATACGCAGTATTTT; cdr3_aa: CASRALAGEGSTDTQYF; v_call: TRBV6-1; j_call: TRBJ2-3; d_call: TRBD2; clone_size: NA
cdr3_nt: TGTGCCAGCAGCCCGTTACGCCGGGACAGGGGGGTAGAGACCCAGTACTTC; cdr3_aa: CASSPLRRDRGVETQYF; v_call: TRBV7-2; j_call: TRBJ2-5; d_call: TRBD1; clone_size: NA
cdr3_nt: TGTGCCAGCACCAGGGACGGAGCGGAGACCCAGTACTTC; cdr3_aa: CASTRDGAETQYF; v_call: TRBV28; j_call: TRBJ2-5; d_call: NA; clone_size: many
cdr3_nt: TGTGCCAGCAGTGCTGGGGTCTGGGAAGTTAGCTCCTACGAGCAGTACTTC; cdr3_aa: CASSAGVWEVSSYEQYF; v_call: TRBV6-1; j_call: TRBJ2-7; d_call: NA; clone_size: few
cdr3_nt: TGCGCCAGCAGCTTGGACAGGGATTCTTACGAGCAGTACTTC; cdr3_aa: CASSLDRDSYEQYF; v_call: TRBV5-1; j_call: TRBJ2-7; d_call: NA; clone_size: NA
cdr3_nt: TGTGCCAGCAGTCTTTTACGGGGAACAGATACGCAGTATTTT; cdr3_aa: CASSLLRGTDTQYF; v_call: TRBV28; j_call: TRBJ2-3; d_call: NA; clone_size: many
cdr3_nt: TGTGCCAGCAGTCCCGGGACTAGCAGCTCCGGGGAGCTGTTTTTT; cdr3_aa: CASSPGTSSSGELFF; v_call: TRBV12-3/TRBV12-4; j_call: TRBJ2-2; d_call: TRBD2; clone_size: many
cdr3_nt: TGCAGTGCCAAGCCGGGACCCCAAGCCGAGCAGTACTTC; cdr3_aa: CSAKPGPQAEQYF; v_call: TRBV20-1; j_call: TRBJ2-7; d_call: NA; clone_size: many
cdr3_nt: TGTGCCAGCGGGGACAGACAAGAGACCCAGTACTTC; cdr3_aa: CASGDRQETQYF; v_call: TRBV28; j_call: TRBJ2-5; d_call: TRBD1; clone_size: NA
cdr3_nt: TGTGCCAGCAGCTTAGTAGGGGTCCGGGAGCAGTACTTC; cdr3_aa: CASSLVGVREQYF; v_call: TRBV7-2; j_call: TRBJ2-7; d_call: NA; clone_size: NA
cdr3_nt: TGCGCCAGCAGCTGGACAGGGGGCGGCGGTGAGCAGTTCTTC; cdr3_aa: CASSWTGGGGEQFF; v_call: TRBV5-1; j_call: TRBJ2-1; d_call: TRBD1; clone_size: NA
cdr3_nt: TGTGCCAGCAGCGAATGGACTAGCGGAAATAATGAGCAGTTCTTC; cdr3_aa: CASSEWTSGNNEQFF; v_call: TRBV5-6; j_call: TRBJ2-1; d_call: TRBD2; clone_size: NA
cdr3_nt: TGTGCCAGCAGCCAAGAAGCGGGAGTTGCCGGGGAGCTGTTTTTT; cdr3_aa: CASSQEAGVAGELFF; v_call: TRBV4-2; j_call: TRBJ2-2; d_call: TRBD2; clone_size: NA
cdr3_nt: TGCGCCAGCAGCTTGACTTTGGCCGCCCCCTACGAGCAGTACTTC; cdr3_aa: CASSLTLAAPYEQYF; v_call: TRBV5-1; j_call: TRBJ2-7; d_call: NA; clone_size: many
cdr3_nt: TGTGCCAGCAGCTTGCGGACTAGCGCAGCCTACGAGCAGTACTTC; cdr3_aa: CASSLRTSAAYEQYF; v_call: TRBV7-2; j_call: TRBJ2-7; d_call: TRBD2; clone_size: many
cdr3_nt: TGTGCCAGTAGTATTCATTCGCTGAGCTCCTACAATGAGCAGTTCTTC; cdr3_aa: CASSIHSLSSYNEQFF; v_call: TRBV19; j_call: TRBJ2-1; d_call: NA; clone_size: few
cdr3_nt: TGTGCCGCCACGGGGGGGCTCGGTCTTGACGAGCAGTACTTC; cdr3_aa: CAATGGLGLDEQYF; v_call: TRBV10-3; j_call: TRBJ2-7; d_call: TRBD2; clone_size: few
cdr3_nt: TGTGCCAGCAGTTCAGAACTCAGCGGACCTAGCACAGATACGCAGTATTTT; cdr3_aa: CASSSELSGPSTDTQYF; v_call: TRBV12-3/TRBV12-4; j_call: TRBJ2-3; d_call: NA; clone_size: NA
cdr3_nt: TGCGCCAGCAGCCAAGCTGCGGGGGGGGTGTTCTTC; cdr3_aa: CASSQAAGGVFF; v_call: TRBV4-3; j_call: TRBJ2-1; d_call: TRBD2; clone_size: few
cdr3_nt: TGTGCCAGCAGCCCCCTTATCGGGGGACAGGGATCTGGGGCCAACGTCCTGACTTTC; cdr3_aa: CASSPLIGGQGSGANVLTF; v_call: TRBV27; j_call: TRBJ2-6; d_call: TRBD1; clone_size: NA
cdr3_nt: TGTGCCAGCAGCCCCAGCAGGGGGCCACAAGAGACCCAGTACTTC; cdr3_aa: CASSPSRGPQETQYF; v_call: TRBV4-2; j_call: TRBJ2-5; d_call: TRBD1; clone_size: NA
cdr3_nt: TGTGCCAGCAGCTTCAGACAGGGGGAGACCCAGTACTTC; cdr3_aa: CASSFRQGETQYF; v_call: TRBV7-9; j_call: TRBJ2-5; d_call: TRBD1; clone_size: many
cdr3_nt: TGTGCCACGGCGACAGGGGGTTTGGAAGCTTTCTTT; cdr3_aa: CATATGGLEAFF; v_call: TRBV10-3; j_call: TRBJ1-1; d_call: TRBD1; clone_size: NA
cdr3_nt: TGTGCCAGCAGGAGGGACAGCTCTGGAAACACCATATATTTT; cdr3_aa: CASRRDSSGNTIYF; v_call: TRBV12-3/TRBV12-4; j_call: TRBJ1-3; d_call: TRBD1; clone_size: NA
cdr3_nt: TGTGCCAGCACTGGACCGAGCCTCACCGGGGAGCTGTTTTTT; cdr3_aa: CASTGPSLTGELFF; v_call: TRBV7-9; j_call: TRBJ2-2; d_call: NA; clone_size: NA
cdr3_nt: TGCGCCAGCAGTCAGGCCGGCAGGGAATTTCTAGCGGGAGAGCTGCAAGAGACCCAGTACTTC; cdr3_aa: CASSQAGREFLAGELQETQYF; v_call: TRBV23-1; j_call: TRBJ2-5; d_call: TRBD2; clone_size: few
cdr3_nt: TGTGCCAGCAGCCCAACAGGGATGTCCTACAATGAGCAGTTCTTC; cdr3_aa: CASSPTGMSYNEQFF; v_call: TRBV14; j_call: TRBJ2-1; d_call: NA; clone_size: few
cdr3_nt: TGTGCCAGCTCATCTGCAGGCAACTACGAGCAGTACTTC; cdr3_aa: CASSSAGNYEQYF; v_call: TRBV18; j_call: TRBJ2-7; d_call: NA; clone_size: NA
cdr3_nt: TGTGCCAGCAGCATGGATTTCTCTGGGGCCAACGTCCTGACTTTC; cdr3_aa: CASSMDFSGANVLTF; v_call: TRBV7-9; j_call: TRBJ2-6; d_call: NA; clone_size: NA
cdr3_nt: TGTGCCAGCAGCTTATCAGGGGGGTATCACAATGAGCAGTTCTTC; cdr3_aa: CASSLSGGYHNEQFF; v_call: TRBV7-2; j_call: TRBJ2-1; d_call: NA; clone_size: NA
cdr3_nt: TGCAGTGCTCCCAGTCCCCCAAGCAGGACAGATACGCAGTATTTT; cdr3_aa: CSAPSPPSRTDTQYF; v_call: TRBV20-1; j_call: TRBJ2-3; d_call: NA; clone_size: many